The clone carrying this T cell receptor beta chain occurred a few times. Sequenced by immunoSEQ multiplex PCR; TCRdb stores in-frame clones only, minus some. The sample records more than 10,000 clones, around 70% being singletons. This sample is part of a study of T cells after somatic rescue of genetic block. With V trimmed by 0 bases and J by 6 bases, 8 bases remained unmatched. This CDR3 has 15 amino acids. The V gene's germline CDR1 is SGHRS and CDR2 YFSETQ. The sequence derives from a boy aged 5-17 years. The chain has TRBV5-1 and TRBJ2-7, with 8 positions matching TRBD2. Sequencing input: peripheral blood mononuclear cells (PBMCs). CDR3 loop: CASSLETSEISEQYF. DNA of the CDR3: TGCGCCAGCAGCTTGGAGACTAGCGAGATAAGCGAGCAGTACTTC.